Below, 17 T cell receptor beta chains from the same sample are listed, as sequenced in a study of blood T cell repertoires in COVID-19. TCRdb keeps only in-frame clones here, not all; method: immunoSEQ multiplex PCR. The repertoire holds about 88,000 clones, about 90% seen once, with 5% to 7% in the top ten. Material for sequencing was peripheral blood. The receptors were gathered from a young man with COVID-19, enrolled during active disease.

In its sample, this clone was seen once. The gene calls are TRBV10-3 and TRBJ2-1; TRBD2 might be the D (8 bases). Between the trimmed V and J ends, which lost 5 bases and 14 bases, there was a span of 25 bases. This CDR3 region has 15 residues. The germline V gene has CDR1 ENHRY and CDR2 SYGVKD. The CDR3 protein is CAISLDRRSGSRKFF. The CDR3 nucleotides read TGTGCCATCAGTTTGGACAGGAGGAGCGGGAGTAGGAAGTTCTTC.

The chain joins TRBV12-3 or TRBV12-4 to TRBJ1-1; tentatively, D is TRBD1 (6 bases). V lost 6 bases and J 1 base, leaving 9 bases between the germline ends. This CDR3 comprises 13 residues. DNA for the CDR3: TGTGCCAGCAGGCAACAGGGGAACACTGAAGCTTTCTTT. Amino acids: CASRQQGNTEAFF.

The rearrangement links TRBV29-1 to TRBJ2-1; 10 bases are shared with TRBD1. The germline CDR1 and CDR2 sequences are SQVTM and ANQGSEA. The CDR3 runs to 14 residues. The ends lost 6 bases at V and 8 bases at J; junction bases unmatched: 10. CDR3 bases: TGCAGCGTCCTTTTATCAGACAGGGGGCATGAGCAGTTCTTC. Protein: CSVLLSDRGHEQFF.

The chain recombines TRBV2 with TRBJ1-1; no clear D gene. CDR1 and CDR2 (germline): SNHLY, FYNNEI. Deletions cut 4 bases from V and 3 bases from J, with 18 bases between. The CDR3 consists of 16 residues. DNA for the CDR3: TGTGCCAGCAGTGCCCAGTTCGGAGTATGGGACACTGAAGCTTTCTTT. This encodes CASSAQFGVWDTEAFF.

The chain is built from TRBV7-9 and TRBJ2-3; D gene unclear. The CDR3 runs to 16 residues. The V gene's germline CDR1 is SEHNR and CDR2 FQNEAQ (reference sequence). V was clipped by 1 base and J by 2 bases, with 13 bases between them. The CDR3 DNA follows: TGTGCCAGCAGCTTAGTAGTATCATGGTCCACAGATACGCAGTATTTT. As protein: CASSLVVSWSTDTQYF.

On this clone: At one end, the junction sequence differs from germline, possibly due to a read error. This chain joins TRBV28 and TRBJ1-4; 9 nucleotides align to TRBD1. Germline assignment: CDR1 MDHEN and CDR2 SYDVKM. This CDR3 has 15 residues. The CDR3 DNA is TGTGCCAGCAGTCTAACAGGGGGCGCAGGAGAAAAACTGCTTTTT. This gives the protein CASSLTGGAGEKLLF.

This clone was counted a few times. The chain employs TRBV29-1 and TRBJ1-5; tentative D call: TRBD1 (6 bases). This CDR3 comprises 13 residues. V dropped 4 bases and J dropped 9 bases, with 16 bases sitting between them. In germline, CDR1 is SQVTM, CDR2 ANQGSEA. CDR3 residues: CSVGGGVRGPQHF. CDR3 in DNA: TGCAGCGTTGGAGGGGGAGTACGAGGGCCCCAGCATTTT.

V and J are TRBV7-2 and TRBJ2-6; D not certain. Germline lookup yields CDR1 SGHTA and CDR2 FQGNSA. This CDR3 comprises 15 residues. Trimming removed 1 base from V and 0 bases from J, with 4 bases in between. CDR3 coding DNA: TGTGCCAGCAGCTTAGTCAGCTCTGGGGCCAACGTCCTGACTTTC. It specifies CASSLVSSGANVLTF.

This clone was detected only once. The same CDR3 can be traced to other DNA sequences in this sample. The chain has TRBV7-2 and TRBJ2-7; 10 bases are a match to TRBD2. CDR3 length: 15 residues. With 1 base clipped from V and 2 bases from J, the junction kept 2 bases outside the gene matches. CDR1 is SGHTA, CDR2 FQGNSA, per germline. The CDR3 DNA reads TGTGCCAGCAGCTTAGGAGCGGGAGGGCCCTACGAGCAGTACTTC. It specifies CASSLGAGGPYEQYF.

The chain links TRBV10-1 to TRBJ2-2; D unresolved. V was trimmed by 2 bases and J by 6 bases, leaving 13 bases between them. This CDR3 is built from 15 residues. Germline-derived CDR1 and CDR2 are WNHNN and SYGVQD (reference sequence). The CDR3 spells CASSEASILPGELFF. For the CDR3, the DNA is TGCGCCAGCAGTGAGGCGTCTATACTCCCCGGGGAGCTGTTTTTT.

The J gene is TRBJ2-1, the V gene TRBV13; 7 bases are a match to TRBD2. The V gene end was trimmed by 5 bases and the J gene end by 7 bases; junction bases not matched to a gene: 5. In germline, CDR1 is PRHDT, CDR2 FYEKMQ (reference sequence). There are 13 residues in the CDR3. The CDR3 loop is CASSPERENEQFF. The CDR3 DNA is TGTGCCAGCAGCCCCGAGCGGGAAAATGAGCAGTTCTTC.

The chain links TRBV7-3 to TRBJ2-5; D unresolved. CDR1 is SGHTA, CDR2 FQGTGA, per germline. The CDR3 has 13 residues. The V gene lost 5 bases and the J gene lost 5 bases, with 12 bases spanning the gap. This chain's CDR3 is CASSAAISETQYF. CDR3 nucleotide sequence: TGTGCCAGCAGCGCAGCGATCTCCGAGACCCAGTACTTC.

CDR3 region: CASSHLQGSGELFF. The CDR3, as DNA: TGTGCCAGCAGCCATCTACAGGGGTCGGGGGAGCTGTTTTTT. The rearrangement links TRBV9 to TRBJ2-2; 7 bases map to TRBD1. The CDR3 is 14 residues long. Per germline, CDR1 SGDLS and CDR2 YYNGEE. After removal of 4 bases from V and 8 bases from J, the junction contained 8 bases not matched to a gene.

The rearrangement joins TRBV7-2 to TRBJ2-1; D possibly corresponds to TRBD2 (6 bases). The ends were cut back, 2 bases at V and 4 bases at J, with 9 bases in the middle. The CDR3 is 14 residues long. CDR1 and CDR2 from the germline V gene are SGHTA and FQGNSA. DNA of the CDR3: TGTGCCAGCAGCTTACAGCGGGCATACAATGAGCAGTTCTTC. Its protein is CASSLQRAYNEQFF.

CDR3 DNA sequence: TGTGCCAGCAGCTTTCTCGATCTAGCGGGAGATGGAAATACGCAGTATTTT. Translation: CASSFLDLAGDGNTQYF. The chain employs TRBV7-9 and TRBJ2-3, with 10 bases lining up with TRBD2. This CDR3 is 17 amino acids long. Germline CDR1 SEHNR, CDR2 FQNEAQ (reference sequence). Unmatched junction bases numbered 13, after V lost 3 bases and J lost 7 bases.

The chain combines TRBV28 with TRBJ1-5; D is unclear. CDR3 size: 16 residues. The germline V gene encodes CDR1 MDHEN and CDR2 SYDVKM. V lost 7 bases to trimming and J lost 2 bases, with 18 bases between them. The CDR3 DNA follows: TGTGCCAGCACTGAGGGCAGGTCCCCTGGCAATCAGCCCCAGCATTTT. This sequence encodes CASTEGRSPGNQPQHF.

This clone appeared a few times. The CDR3 spells CASTKITDTQYF. In DNA, the CDR3 is TGTGCCAGCACCAAAATCACAGATACGCAGTATTTT. The gene calls are TRBV9 and TRBJ2-3; the D is unclear. Germline loops: CDR1 SGDLS, CDR2 YYNGEE. The CDR3 runs to 12 residues. V lost 6 bases and J lost 2, with 7 bases in between.